This T cell receptor beta chain emerged from a study of graft-versus-host responses after intestinal transplantation. Remarks on this clone: Its antigen is as yet unknown.

The ends were cut back, 0 bases at V and 0 bases at J, with 7 bases in the middle. This CDR3 spans 15 amino acids. CDR1 is SGDLS and CDR2 is YYNGEE in the germline V gene. Sequencing was performed with immunoSEQ multiplex PCR; in TCRdb, only in-frame clones are kept and a portion is missing. The sample has more than 75,000 clones; roughly 90% are singletons. The specimen comprised unstimulated CD4+ T cells sorted from spleen or lymph node cells, sampled before transplant. The clonotype comes from a human donor who was the organ donor for an intestinal transplant. The chain recombines TRBV9 with TRBJ1-3; no reliable D call. The CDR3 nucleotides read TGTGCCAGCAGCGTAGCTTCTAACTCTGGAAACACCATATATTTT. Translated, it gives CASSVASNSGNTIYF.